This TCR beta chain was found in a study of T cell responses to AZD1222 COVID-19 vaccine. With regard to this clone: This specimen includes other DNA sequences encoding the same CDR3.

In germline, CDR1 is SGDLS, CDR2 YYNGEE. The CDR3 extends over 14 amino acids. V lost 3 bases and J lost 10, with 17 bases in between. This table comes from immunoSEQ multiplex PCR, and its TCRdb copy is limited to in-frame clones, with some not included. The sample has fewer than 75,000 clones, approximately 90% seen once. The chain uses TRBV9 and TRBJ2-1, with D possibly matching TRBD1 (7 bases). The sequence derives from an adult who received the MenACWY meningococcal vaccine as a control. Sequences were derived from peripheral blood, sampled 28 days after the second dose of the MenACWY control vaccine. CDR3 sequence (DNA): TGTGCCAGCAGCGCACTAAGTGGAGGGGGCGAGCAGTTCTTC. Amino acid sequence: CASSALSGGGEQFF.